Listed below are T cell receptor beta chains from one sample, sequenced in a study of T cells and Merkel cell carcinoma outcomes. Data came from immunoSEQ multiplex PCR; TCRdb stores just in-frame clones and leaves some out. The data contain about 19,000 clones, over 75% of them seen just once; the ten biggest clones take up 2.5% to 3.5%. The sample comprised tumor tissue from Merkel cell carcinoma. The receptors derive from a human donor with Merkel cell carcinoma. Both conserved end residues are part of each CDR3. D genes are given only for firm matches. Some rows have no size entry. The others give once, few or many, or a class for an expanded clone.

V,J,size,D,DNA,CDR3
TRBV11-3,TRBJ1-6,-,TRBD1,TGTGCCAGCAGCTTTAGTCCCCTGACAGGGGCTTATAATTCACCCCTCCACTTT,CASSFSPLTGAYNSPLHF
TRBV9,TRBJ1-1,-,TRBD1,TGTGCCAGCAGCGTGACAGGGGGAACTGAAGCTTTCTTT,CASSVTGGTEAFF
TRBV9,TRBJ2-1,-,-,TGTGCCAGCAGCGCCGGATGGGGACTTGGCCGCGAGTTCTTC,CASSAGWGLGREFF
TRBV6-5,TRBJ1-1,-,-,TGTGCCAGCAGCCCCACTAGGGGAAACACTGAAGCTTTCTTT,CASSPTRGNTEAFF
TRBV15,TRBJ2-7,-,TRBD1,TGTGCCACCTCGGACAGGGGAGCCTACGAGCAGTACTTC,CATSDRGAYEQYF
TRBV5-1,TRBJ2-7,-,TRBD1,TGCGCCAGCAGCTCGGGACAGGGGACCTACGAGCAGTACTTC,CASSSGQGTYEQYF
TRBV7-9,TRBJ1-6,-,-,TGTGCCAGCAGCTTCCTATCCGGCTCCTATAATTCACCCCTCCACTTT,CASSFLSGSYNSPLHF
TRBV7-9,TRBJ1-2,once,-,TGTGCCAGCAGTCTTTGGGCCAGGGAGGGCTATGGCTACACCTTC,CASSLWAREGYGYTF
TRBV20-1,TRBJ1-4,-,-,TGCAGTGCTAGTACGATTGAAAAACTGTTTTTT,CSASTIEKLFF
TRBV7-3,TRBJ2-3,-,-,TGTGCCAGCAGCCCCACTAGGGTGGATACGCAGTATTTT,CASSPTRVDTQYF
TRBV18,TRBJ2-5,once,TRBD2,TGTGCCAGCTCCCCGACTAGCGGCCAAGAGACCCAGTACTTC,CASSPTSGQETQYF
TRBV5-1,TRBJ2-7,-,TRBD1,TGCGCCAGCACGGGGACAGGGGGCACCTACGAGCAGTACTTC,CASTGTGGTYEQYF
TRBV27,TRBJ1-1,few,-,TGTGCCAGCAGTTTACGGGCAGCGAACACTGAAGCTTTCTTT,CASSLRAANTEAFF
TRBV7-2,TRBJ1-2,few,-,TGTGCCAGCAGCTTAGCGACAGAGAACTATGGCTACACCTTC,CASSLATENYGYTF
TRBV5-5,TRBJ2-7,-,-,TGTGCCAGTTACGGGACATCCTACGAGCAGTACTTC,CASYGTSYEQYF
TRBV5-1,TRBJ1-2,once,TRBD1,TGCGCCAGCAGCCCACAGGGGGATCTTGGCTATGGCTACACCTTC,CASSPQGDLGYGYTF
TRBV7-3,TRBJ2-3,-,-,TGTGCCAGCAGCTTAGGTGTACAGAGGACGCAGTATTTT,CASSLGVQRTQYF
TRBV5-1,TRBJ2-6,-,-,TGCGCCAGCAGCTTGGTCTCGAGCTCTGGGGCCAACGTCCTGACTTTC,CASSLVSSSGANVLTF
TRBV7-9,TRBJ1-5,-,-,TGTGCCAGCAGCTCAGGACAAGGGAAACAGCCCCAGCATTTT,CASSSGQGKQPQHF
TRBV28,TRBJ1-4,-,-,TGTGCCAGCAGTGCCACCAGAGCAACTAATGAAAAACTGTTTTTT,CASSATRATNEKLFF
TRBV28,TRBJ1-2,once,-,TGTGCCAGCAGTTTATACGAATTGAACTATGGCTACACCTTC,CASSLYELNYGYTF
TRBV30,TRBJ2-5,once,TRBD2,TGTGCCTGGAGGCAACTAGCGGTACAAGAGACCCAGTACTTC,CAWRQLAVQETQYF
TRBV12-5,TRBJ2-3,-,-,TGTGCTAGTGGTCCTAGCACAGATACGCAGTATTTT,CASGPSTDTQYF
TRBV10-3,TRBJ2-5,-,TRBD2,TGTGCCATCAGTGGTAGCGGGGGGGCCTCAGAGACCCAGTACTTC,CAISGSGGASETQYF
TRBV7-9,TRBJ2-1,once,-,TGTGCCAGCAGCTCCCCCGGGCGGATATACAATGAGCAGTTCTTC,CASSSPGRIYNEQFF
TRBV6-6,TRBJ2-7,-,-,TGTGCCAGCAGTGGCGGGGGCCTCTACGAGCAGTACTTC,CASSGGGLYEQYF
TRBV7-6,TRBJ1-1,few,-,TGTGCCAGCAGCTTACGGGGTTCCGAAGCTTTCTTT,CASSLRGSEAFF
TRBV7-9,TRBJ1-1,-,-,TGTGCCAGCAGCTTATTTTATTGGTTTGGGGCGAACACTGAAGCTTTCTTT,CASSLFYWFGANTEAFF
TRBV2,TRBJ2-5,-,-,TGTGCCAGCAGTGAAGGGCTCAGGGCGGAAGAGACCCAGTACTTC,CASSEGLRAEETQYF
TRBV10-3,TRBJ2-7,-,-,TGTGCCATCAGTCTGACGTCGAGGAGCTACGAGCAGTACTTC,CAISLTSRSYEQYF
TRBV7-8,TRBJ1-5,-,-,TGTGCCAGCAGCTGGGGCTTGGGGGGCGATTTTAATCAGCCCCAGCATTTT,CASSWGLGGDFNQPQHF
TRBV2,TRBJ2-4,few,-,TGTGCCAGCAGGGGGGTGGATGCGATTCAGTACTTC,CASRGVDAIQYF
TRBV4-2,TRBJ1-2,once,-,TGTGCCAGCAGCCAAGGGGGCAGCTATGGCTACACCTTC,CASSQGGSYGYTF
TRBV29-1,TRBJ2-1,-,-,TGCAGCGCCACGGGGCTTTACTCTTACAATGAGCAGTTCTTC,CSATGLYSYNEQFF
TRBV2,TRBJ1-5,-,-,TGTGCCAGCAGTGAAGGTCTGAGGGACGTCGAGCCCCAGCATTTT,CASSEGLRDVEPQHF
TRBV5-1,TRBJ2-1,-,TRBD1,TGCGCCAGCTCTAAGACAGGGAGCTCCTACAATGAGCAGTTCTTC,CASSKTGSSYNEQFF
TRBV6-1,TRBJ1-5,-,-,TGTGCCAGCAGGGGAGACGGGTTGCAGCCCCAGCATTTT,CASRGDGLQPQHF
TRBV5-1,TRBJ1-5,-,-,TGCGCCAGCAGCTTGAGGGGGAATAGCAATCAGCCCCAGCATTTT,CASSLRGNSNQPQHF
TRBV4-1,TRBJ2-1,-,-,TGCGCCAGCAGCCAAGAGGACGGGTTTCGGCAGTTCTTC,CASSQEDGFRQFF
TRBV7-9,TRBJ2-3,-,TRBD2,TGTGCCAGCAGCCAGGGCGCCTTTCTTAGCGGGCCTAGCACAGATACGCAGTATTTT,CASSQGAFLSGPSTDTQYF
TRBV5-5,TRBJ2-3,-,-,TGTGCCAGCAGCTCACAGGACACAGATACGCAGTATTTT,CASSSQDTDTQYF
TRBV6-5,TRBJ1-2,-,-,TGTGCCAGCAGGGGTTATGGCTACACCTTC,CASRGYGYTF
TRBV11-3,TRBJ1-6,-,TRBD1,TGTGCCAGCGGGACAGCAGTAAATTCACCCCTCCACTTT,CASGTAVNSPLHF
TRBV10-2,TRBJ2-4,-,-,TGCGCCAGTAGTGAGTCTCAGTGGGATCAGTACTTC,CASSESQWDQYF
TRBV18,TRBJ1-1,medium-sized,-,TGTGCCAGCTCACGACCCGTGTGGGTGAACACTGAAGCTTTCTTT,CASSRPVWVNTEAFF
TRBV29-1,TRBJ2-1,-,TRBD2,TGCAGCGTGATGACCCTGGAGCGGGAGGTTTTAGATGAGCAGTTCTTC,CSVMTLEREVLDEQFF
TRBV29-1,TRBJ2-5,-,TRBD1,TGCAGCGTTGACGGGGTAAACAGGGGTAAAGGAGAGACCCAGTACTTC,CSVDGVNRGKGETQYF
TRBV4-2,TRBJ2-4,-,-,TGTGCCAGCAGCCAAGAGCGGGATTGGAACATTCAGTACTTC,CASSQERDWNIQYF
TRBV5-1,TRBJ2-2,few,-,TGCGCCACCCAGGGGACCGGGGAGCTGTTTTTT,CATQGTGELFF
TRBV9,TRBJ2-4,-,-,TGTGTCAGCAGCGGACCCACGTCCCATAGGAACTTC,CVSSGPTSHRNF
TRBV9,TRBJ2-3,-,TRBD2,TGTGCCAGCAGCCCCCTACTAGCGGGGGGGTGGGATACGCAGTATTTT,CASSPLLAGGWDTQYF
TRBV6-5,TRBJ2-7,once,TRBD1,TGTGCCAGCAGTTACCGGGACAGGAGCTCCTACGAGCAGTACTTC,CASSYRDRSSYEQYF
TRBV5-1,TRBJ1-1,-,-,TGCGCCAGCAGCTTGGTGGAGGGGCTTAACACTGAAGCTTTCTTT,CASSLVEGLNTEAFF
TRBV14,TRBJ2-7,-,TRBD1,TGTGCCAGCAGCCAAGGGTGGACAGGGCTATACGAGCAGTACTTC,CASSQGWTGLYEQYF
TRBV5-1,TRBJ1-2,-,-,TGCGCCAGCAGCTTGGCCGGGATGGTGGGGCATGGCTACACCTTC,CASSLAGMVGHGYTF
TRBV6-5,TRBJ2-7,-,-,TGTGCCAGCAGTCGGAGGCCTTGGTGGGAGCAGTACTTC,CASSRRPWWEQYF
TRBV10-3,TRBJ2-5,-,TRBD2,TGTGCCATCAGTGAAAGGCTAGCGGGGGGAGAGACCCAGTACTTC,CAISERLAGGETQYF